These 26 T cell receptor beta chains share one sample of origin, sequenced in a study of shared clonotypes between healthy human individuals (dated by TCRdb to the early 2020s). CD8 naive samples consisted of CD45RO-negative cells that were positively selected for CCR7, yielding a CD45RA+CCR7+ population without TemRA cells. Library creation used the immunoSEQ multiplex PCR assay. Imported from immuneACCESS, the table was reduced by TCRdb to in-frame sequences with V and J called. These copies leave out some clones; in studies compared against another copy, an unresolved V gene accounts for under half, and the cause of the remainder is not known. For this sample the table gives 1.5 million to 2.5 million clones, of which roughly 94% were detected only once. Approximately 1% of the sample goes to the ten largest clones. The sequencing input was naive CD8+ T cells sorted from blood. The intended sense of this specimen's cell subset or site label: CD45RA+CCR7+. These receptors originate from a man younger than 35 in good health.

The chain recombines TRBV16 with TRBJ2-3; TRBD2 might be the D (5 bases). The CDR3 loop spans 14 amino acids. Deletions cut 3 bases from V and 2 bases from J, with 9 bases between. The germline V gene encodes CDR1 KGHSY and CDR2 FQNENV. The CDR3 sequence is CASSHGGYTDTQYF. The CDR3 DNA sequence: TGTGCCAGCAGCCACGGCGGGTACACAGATACGCAGTATTTT.

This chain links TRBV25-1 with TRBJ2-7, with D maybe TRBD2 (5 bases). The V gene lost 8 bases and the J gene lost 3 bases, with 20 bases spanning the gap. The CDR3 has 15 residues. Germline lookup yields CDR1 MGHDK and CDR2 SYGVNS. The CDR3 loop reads CASEEGPVLYYEQYF. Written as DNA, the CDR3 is TGTGCCAGCGAAGAGGGTCCGGTATTATACTACGAGCAGTACTTC.

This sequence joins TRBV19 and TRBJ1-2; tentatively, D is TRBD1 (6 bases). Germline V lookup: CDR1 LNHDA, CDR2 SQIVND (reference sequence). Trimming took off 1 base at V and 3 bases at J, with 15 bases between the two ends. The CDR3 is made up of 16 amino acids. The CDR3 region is CASSIVRGPDDYGYTF. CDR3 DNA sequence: TGTGCCAGTAGTATAGTCCGGGGGCCAGACGACTATGGCTACACCTTC.

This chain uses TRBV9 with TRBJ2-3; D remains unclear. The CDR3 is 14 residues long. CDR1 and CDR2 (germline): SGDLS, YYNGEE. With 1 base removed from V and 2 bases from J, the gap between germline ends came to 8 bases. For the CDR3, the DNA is TGTGCCAGCAGCGTATCATGGGACACAGATACGCAGTATTTT. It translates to CASSVSWDTDTQYF.

Here the CDR3 DNA reads TGTGCCTGGGACAGCGGACAAGGCGAAGCTTTCTTT. Translated, it gives CAWDSGQGEAFF. The V and J genes are TRBV30 and TRBJ1-1; TRBD1 might be the D (5 bases). In germline, CDR1 is GTSNPN, CDR2 SVGIG (reference sequence). The CDR3 consists of 12 residues. Trimming removed 5 bases at V and 8 bases at J, with 15 bases between.

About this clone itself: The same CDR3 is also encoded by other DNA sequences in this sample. In DNA, the CDR3 is TGCGCCAGCAGCCAAGACAGCGGGGAGCTGTTTTTT. Its translation: CASSQDSGELFF. The J gene is TRBJ2-2, the V gene TRBV4-1, with D unresolved. The CDR3 loop spans 12 amino acids. V was pared by 0 bases and J by 7 bases, with 3 bases between. Germline lookup yields CDR1 MGHRA and CDR2 YSYEKL.

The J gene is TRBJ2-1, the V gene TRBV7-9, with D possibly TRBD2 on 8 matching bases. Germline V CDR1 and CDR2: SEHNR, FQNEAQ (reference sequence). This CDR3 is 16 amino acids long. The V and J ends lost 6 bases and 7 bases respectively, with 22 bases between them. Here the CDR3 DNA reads TGTGCCAGCAGACCTCTGTTAGGGGGCGGGAGGAATGAGCAGTTCTTC. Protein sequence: CASRPLLGGGRNEQFF.

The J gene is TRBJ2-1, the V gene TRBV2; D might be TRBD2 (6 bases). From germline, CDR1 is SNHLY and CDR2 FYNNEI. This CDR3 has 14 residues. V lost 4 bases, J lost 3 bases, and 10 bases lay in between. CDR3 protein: CASSAGSGYNEQFF. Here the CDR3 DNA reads TGTGCCAGCAGTGCTGGTAGCGGCTACAATGAGCAGTTCTTC.

The CDR3 DNA sequence: TGCGCCAGCAGGTCCGGGACCCAGGGGGCGGGGGAGCTGTTTTTT. Its protein is CASRSGTQGAGELFF. The chain is built from TRBV10-2 and TRBJ2-2; 8 bases map to TRBD1. The CDR3 totals 15 residues. The junction had 11 bases not matched to a gene; V was cut back by 6 bases and J by 8 bases. Germline CDR1 and CDR2: WSHSY and SAAADI.

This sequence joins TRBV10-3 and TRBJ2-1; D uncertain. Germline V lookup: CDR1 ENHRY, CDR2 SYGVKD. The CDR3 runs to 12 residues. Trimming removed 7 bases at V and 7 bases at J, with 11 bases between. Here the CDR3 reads CAITPDSNEQFF. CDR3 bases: TGTGCCATCACCCCCGACTCGAATGAGCAGTTCTTC.

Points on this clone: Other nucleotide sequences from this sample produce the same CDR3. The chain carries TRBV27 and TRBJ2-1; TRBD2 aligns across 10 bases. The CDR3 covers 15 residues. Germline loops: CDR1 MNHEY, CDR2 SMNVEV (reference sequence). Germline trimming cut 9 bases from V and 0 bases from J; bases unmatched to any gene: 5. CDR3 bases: TGTGCCAGTCGCCCTAGCGGGAGCTCCTACAATGAGCAGTTCTTC. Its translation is CASRPSGSSYNEQFF.

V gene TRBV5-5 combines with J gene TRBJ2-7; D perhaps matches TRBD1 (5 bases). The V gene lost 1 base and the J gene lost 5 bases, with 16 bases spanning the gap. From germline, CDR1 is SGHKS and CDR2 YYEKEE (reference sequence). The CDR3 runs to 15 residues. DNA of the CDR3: TGTGCCAGCAGCTTGAACAGGAAGGTTACCCACGAGCAGTACTTC. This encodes CASSLNRKVTHEQYF.

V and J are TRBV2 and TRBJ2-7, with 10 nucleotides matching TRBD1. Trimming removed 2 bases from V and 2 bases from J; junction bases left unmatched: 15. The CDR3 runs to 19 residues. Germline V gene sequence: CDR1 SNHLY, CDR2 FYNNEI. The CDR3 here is CASSEWRWSWGQGTYEQYF. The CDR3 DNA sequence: TGTGCCAGCAGTGAATGGCGTTGGTCATGGGGACAGGGGACCTACGAGCAGTACTTC.

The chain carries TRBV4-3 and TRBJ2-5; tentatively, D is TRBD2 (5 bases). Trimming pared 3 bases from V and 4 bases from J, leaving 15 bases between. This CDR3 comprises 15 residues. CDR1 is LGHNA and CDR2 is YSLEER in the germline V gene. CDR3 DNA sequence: TGCGCCAGCAGCCAGGGCGGGCTCCAAGGAGAGACCCAGTACTTC. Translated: CASSQGGLQGETQYF.

CDR3 protein: CASSYRGGVQPQHF. The CDR3 nucleotides are TGTGCCAGCAGTTACAGGGGAGGGGTTCAGCCCCAGCATTTT. The chain recombines TRBV6-5 with TRBJ1-5; D is possibly TRBD1 (5 bases). V lost 2 bases to trimming and J lost 6 bases, with 11 bases between them. This CDR3 comprises 14 residues. CDR1 is MNHEY and CDR2 is SVGAGI in the germline V gene.

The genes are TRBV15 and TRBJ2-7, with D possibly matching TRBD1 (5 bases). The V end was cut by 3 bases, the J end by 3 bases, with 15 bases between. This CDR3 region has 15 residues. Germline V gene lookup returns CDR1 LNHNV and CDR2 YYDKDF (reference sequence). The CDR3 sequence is CATSSNEQDGYEQYF. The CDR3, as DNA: TGTGCCACCAGCAGCAACGAACAGGACGGCTACGAGCAGTACTTC.

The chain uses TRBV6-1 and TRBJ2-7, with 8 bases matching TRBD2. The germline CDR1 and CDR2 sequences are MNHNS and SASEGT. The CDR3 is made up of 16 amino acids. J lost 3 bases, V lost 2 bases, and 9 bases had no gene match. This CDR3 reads CASSEPRAGENYEQYF. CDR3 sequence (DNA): TGTGCCAGCAGTGAACCTCGAGCGGGGGAGAACTACGAGCAGTACTTC.

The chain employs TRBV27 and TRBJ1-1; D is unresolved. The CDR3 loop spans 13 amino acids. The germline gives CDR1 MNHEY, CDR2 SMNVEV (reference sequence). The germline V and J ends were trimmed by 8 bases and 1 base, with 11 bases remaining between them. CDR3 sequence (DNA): TGTGCCAGCGGGTACCCACCGAACACTGAAGCTTTCTTT. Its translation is CASGYPPNTEAFF.

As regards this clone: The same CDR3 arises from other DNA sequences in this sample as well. CDR3 bases: TGTGCCAGCCGTCTAGCGGGAGGCCAAGAGACCCAGTACTTC. Translation gives CASRLAGGQETQYF. The rearrangement joins TRBV27 to TRBJ2-5, with 11 bases that match TRBD2. Germline loops: CDR1 MNHEY, CDR2 SMNVEV (reference sequence). There are 14 residues in the CDR3. V was pared by 8 bases and J by 1 base, with 3 bases of the junction left unmatched.

This CDR3 reads CASSPGTGPFYGYTF. In DNA, the CDR3 is TGTGCCAGCAGTCCCGGGACAGGGCCCTTCTATGGCTACACCTTC. The genes are TRBV6-5 and TRBJ1-2; TRBD1 matches at 9 bases. From germline, CDR1 is MNHEY and CDR2 SVGAGI. This CDR3 has 15 amino acids. After removal of 5 bases from V and 4 bases from J, the junction contained 8 bases not matched to a gene.

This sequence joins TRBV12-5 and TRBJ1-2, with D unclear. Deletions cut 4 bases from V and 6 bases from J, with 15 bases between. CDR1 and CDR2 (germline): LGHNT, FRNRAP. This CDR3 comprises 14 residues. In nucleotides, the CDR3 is TGTGCTAGTGGTTCCAGCTCGGACGGCCATGGCTACACCTTC. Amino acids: CASGSSSDGHGYTF.

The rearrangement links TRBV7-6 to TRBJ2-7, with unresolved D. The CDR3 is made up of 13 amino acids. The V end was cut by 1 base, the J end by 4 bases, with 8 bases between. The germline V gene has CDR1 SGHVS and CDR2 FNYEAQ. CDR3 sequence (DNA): TGTGCCAGCAGCTTAGAGACTGATTACGAGCAGTACTTC. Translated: CASSLETDYEQYF.

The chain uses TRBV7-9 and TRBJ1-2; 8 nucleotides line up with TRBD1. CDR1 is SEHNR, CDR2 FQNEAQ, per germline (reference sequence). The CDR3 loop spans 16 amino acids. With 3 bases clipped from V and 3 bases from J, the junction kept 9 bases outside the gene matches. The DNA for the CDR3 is TGTGCCAGCAGCTTCCATCCGGGACAGGAAGACTATGGCTACACCTTC. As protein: CASSFHPGQEDYGYTF.

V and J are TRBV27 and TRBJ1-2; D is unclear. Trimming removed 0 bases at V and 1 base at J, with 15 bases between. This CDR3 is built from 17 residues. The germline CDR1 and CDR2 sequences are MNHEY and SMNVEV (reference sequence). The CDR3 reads CASSLSTWEGLNYGYTF. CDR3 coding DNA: TGTGCCAGCAGTTTATCAACATGGGAGGGCCTTAACTATGGCTACACCTTC.

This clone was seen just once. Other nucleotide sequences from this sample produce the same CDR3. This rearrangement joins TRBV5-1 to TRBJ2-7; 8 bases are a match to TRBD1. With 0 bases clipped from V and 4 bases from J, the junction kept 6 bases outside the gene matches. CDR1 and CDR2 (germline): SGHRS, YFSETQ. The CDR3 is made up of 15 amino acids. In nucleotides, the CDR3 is TGCGCCAGCAGCTTGGCGCAGGGGGCTAAGTACGAGCAGTACTTC. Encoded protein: CASSLAQGAKYEQYF.

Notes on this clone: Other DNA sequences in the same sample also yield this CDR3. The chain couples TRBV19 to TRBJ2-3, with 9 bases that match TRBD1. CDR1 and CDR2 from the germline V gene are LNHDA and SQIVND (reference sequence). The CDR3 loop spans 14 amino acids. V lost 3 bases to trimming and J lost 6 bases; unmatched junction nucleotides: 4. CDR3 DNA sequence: TGTGCCAGTAGTATCTTACAGGGGGCGGATACGCAGTATTTT. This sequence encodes CASSILQGADTQYF.